This T cell receptor (beta chain) came from a study of cytomegalovirus exposure and HLA in healthy donors. Study details: The 120 validation repertoires used the same platform as the approximately 700 first-cohort repertoires (as reported by a later analysis).

Generated by immunoSEQ multiplex PCR, the TCRdb table keeps only in-frame clones and is missing some. The sample contains around 300,000 clones, approximately 85% of which appear only once. Germline V gene data show CDR1 as LNHDA and CDR2 as SQIVND (reference sequence). This CDR3 contains 18 residues. With 5 bases clipped from V and 0 bases from J, the junction kept 8 bases outside the gene matches. Broader study findings: The tendency of first-cohort TCR clusters to co-occur in the roughly 130 validation repertoires emerged from a later analysis. The study flagged approximately 180 TCR beta chains as cytomegalovirus-associated.

In this sample, this clone turned up a few times. No antigen is known for it. The chain employs TRBV19 and TRBJ2-6, with 9 bases aligning to TRBD1. The sequence was obtained from a man aged 25 to 45 in good health and CMV-seronegative. The source material was PBMCs. CDR3 DNA sequence: TGTGCCAGTAGTGTGAGGACAGGGGCCGGCTCTGGGGCCAACGTCCTGACTTTC. Its translation is CASSVRTGAGSGANVLTF.